These 3 T cell receptor beta chains were all obtained from the same sample, sequenced in a study of breast tumors, draining lymph nodes, adjacent tissues. The lymph nodes were axillary draining lymph nodes from breast cancer patients. TCRdb independently ran MiXCR on the multiplex PCR reads; one entry per CDR3 protein. The sample consists of about 110,000 distinct CDR3 sequences, around 30% of them appearing once. The specimen sequenced was axillary lymph node tissue. The origin of the receptors is a female donor with breast cancer. Some clones in this sample may be carry-over from other donors' samples.

This clonotype came up many times. The chain employs TRBV12-5 and TRBJ1-6; 11 positions match TRBD1. The length of the CDR3 is 14 residues. V lost 6 bases and J lost 12; bases outside the gene matches: 7. Germline V lookup: CDR1 LGHNT, CDR2 FRNRAP. CDR3 coding DNA: TGTGCTAGTGGGGGACAGGGGGAAGTTCAACCCCTCCACTTT. This encodes CASGGQGEVQPLHF.

In regard to this clonotype: The germline gene is not matched at one end of the junction; a read error may be the cause. The V call is TRBV7-9, the J call TRBJ2-1; no clear D gene. Germline-derived CDR1 and CDR2 are SEHNR and FQNEAQ (reference sequence). CDR3 length: 12 amino acids. The CDR3 here is CASSSRTHEQSF. CDR3 DNA: TGTGCCAGCAGCTCTAGAACCCATGAGCAGTCCTTC.

This clonotype was observed many times. The chain uses TRBV7-9 and TRBJ2-5; possibly TRBD1 for D (6 bases). V was trimmed by 4 bases and J by 2 bases, leaving 14 bases between them. The CDR3 is 15 residues long. The germline gives CDR1 SEHNR, CDR2 FQNEAQ (reference sequence). The CDR3 sequence is CASSSPGQIQETQYF. The CDR3 bases are TGTGCCAGCAGCTCGCCAGGACAGATTCAAGAGACCCAGTACTTC.